The source of this TCR beta chain is a study of blood T cell repertoires in COVID-19. Study-wide background: The analysed material was cDNA or gDNA that came from T cells, B-cell-depleted T cells, or PBMCs.

Sequenced by immunoSEQ multiplex PCR; TCRdb stores in-frame clones only, minus some. The data show fewer than 250,000 clones, almost 85% seen once. CDR1 MNHNS and CDR2 SASEGT come from the germline V gene. V lost 1 base, J lost 2 bases, and 14 bases stayed unmatched. The CDR3 spans 20 residues. The TCR originated in a woman older than 75 with acute or convalescent COVID-19. This chain joins TRBV6-1 and TRBJ1-5, with 10 bases fitting TRBD1. Sample: peripheral blood. CDR3 protein: CASSEVPWGQGSRGNQPQHF. The CDR3 region has the DNA TGTGCCAGCAGTGAAGTCCCGTGGGGACAGGGGTCAAGGGGCAATCAGCCCCAGCATTTT.